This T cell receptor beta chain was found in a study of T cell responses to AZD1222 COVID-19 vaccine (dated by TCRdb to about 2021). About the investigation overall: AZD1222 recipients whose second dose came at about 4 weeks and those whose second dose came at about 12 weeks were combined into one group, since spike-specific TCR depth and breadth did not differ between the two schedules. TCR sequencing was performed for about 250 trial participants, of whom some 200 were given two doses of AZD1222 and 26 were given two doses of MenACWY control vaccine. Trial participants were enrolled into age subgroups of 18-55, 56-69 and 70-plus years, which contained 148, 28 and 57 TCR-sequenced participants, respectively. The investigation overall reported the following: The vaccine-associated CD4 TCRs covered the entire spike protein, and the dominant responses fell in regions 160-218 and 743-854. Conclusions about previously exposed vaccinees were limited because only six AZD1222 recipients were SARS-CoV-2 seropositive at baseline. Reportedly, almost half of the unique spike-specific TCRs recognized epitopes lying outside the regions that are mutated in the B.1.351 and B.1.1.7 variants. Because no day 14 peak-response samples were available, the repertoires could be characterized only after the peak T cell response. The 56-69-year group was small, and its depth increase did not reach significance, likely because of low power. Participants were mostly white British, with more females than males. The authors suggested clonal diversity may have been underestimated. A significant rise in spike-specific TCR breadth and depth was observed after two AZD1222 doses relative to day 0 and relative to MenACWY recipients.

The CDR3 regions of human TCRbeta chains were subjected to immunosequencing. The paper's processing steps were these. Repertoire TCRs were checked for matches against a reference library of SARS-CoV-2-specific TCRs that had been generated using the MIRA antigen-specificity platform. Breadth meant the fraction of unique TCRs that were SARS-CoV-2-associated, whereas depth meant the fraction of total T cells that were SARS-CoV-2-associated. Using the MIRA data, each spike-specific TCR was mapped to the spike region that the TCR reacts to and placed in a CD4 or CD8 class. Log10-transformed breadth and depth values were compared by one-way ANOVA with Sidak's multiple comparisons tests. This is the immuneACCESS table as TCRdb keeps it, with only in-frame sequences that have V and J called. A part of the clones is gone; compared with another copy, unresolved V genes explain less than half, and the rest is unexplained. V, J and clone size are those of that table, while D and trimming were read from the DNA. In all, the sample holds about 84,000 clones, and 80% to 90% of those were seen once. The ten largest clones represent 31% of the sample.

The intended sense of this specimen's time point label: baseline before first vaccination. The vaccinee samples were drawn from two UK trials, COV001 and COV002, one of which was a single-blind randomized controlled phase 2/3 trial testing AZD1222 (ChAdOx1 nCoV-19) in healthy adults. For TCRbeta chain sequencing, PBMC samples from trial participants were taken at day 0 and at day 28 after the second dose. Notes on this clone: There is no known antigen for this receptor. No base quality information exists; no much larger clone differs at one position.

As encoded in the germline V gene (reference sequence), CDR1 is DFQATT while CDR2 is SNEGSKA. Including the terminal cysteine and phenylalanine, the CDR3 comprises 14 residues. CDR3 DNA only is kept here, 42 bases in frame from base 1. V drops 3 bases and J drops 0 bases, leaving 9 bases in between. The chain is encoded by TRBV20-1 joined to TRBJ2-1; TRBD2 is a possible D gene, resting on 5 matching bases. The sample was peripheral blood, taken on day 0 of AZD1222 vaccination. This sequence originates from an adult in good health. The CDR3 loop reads CSASSGSSYNEQFF. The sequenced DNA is TGCAGTGCTAGTTCTGGGAGCTCCTACAATGAGCAGTTCTTC.